This entry features one T cell receptor beta chain sequence. Method: immunoSEQ multiplex PCR; TCRdb's copy keeps in-frame clones and lacks some. The table shows 150,000 to 200,000 clones, with 80% to 90% occurring only once. These data are taken from a study of blood T cell repertoires in COVID-19. The ends lost 6 bases at V and 2 bases at J; junction bases unmatched: 4. Germline V CDR1 and CDR2: LNHDA, SQIVND (reference sequence). CDR3 size: 14 residues. This sequence joins TRBV19 and TRBJ1-3, with 7 nucleotides matching TRBD1. The source material was peripheral blood. The TCR comes from a man in his fifties with active or convalescent COVID-19. The CDR3, as DNA: TGTGCCAGTAGAACCCAGGGGGCTGGAAACACCATATATTTT. Amino acid sequence: CASRTQGAGNTIYF.